Following are 3 T cell receptor beta chains from one sample sequenced in a study of cytomegalovirus exposure and HLA in healthy donors. The PCR was carried out with 60 Vbeta primers and 13 Jbeta primers. TCRdb's copy holds only in-frame clones and misses some; the assay was immunoSEQ multiplex PCR. Of fewer than 85,000 clones listed, around 76% are singletons. Source material: PBMCs. The receptors were gathered from a man aged 18 to 30 in good health and CMV-seropositive.

The CDR3 loop reads CASSLVGGLGYGYTF. The CDR3 nucleotides are TGTGCCAGCAGCTTAGTGGGGGGGCTGGGCTATGGCTACACCTTC. The chain uses TRBV7-2 and TRBJ1-2; D might be TRBD1 (6 bases). CDR1 SGHTA and CDR2 FQGNSA come from the germline V gene. CDR3 length: 15 amino acids. V shed 1 base and J shed 4 bases, with 13 bases lying between them.

The chain employs TRBV20-1 and TRBJ2-7; D unclear. The V end lost 0 bases, the J end lost 4 bases, and 4 bases lay between the germline ends. This CDR3 comprises 11 residues. CDR1 is DFQATT, CDR2 SNEGSKA, per germline (reference sequence). This chain's CDR3 is CSARDVYEQYF. The CDR3 nucleotides read TGCAGTGCTAGAGACGTTTACGAGCAGTACTTC.

The chain recombines TRBV6-1 with TRBJ1-2; no definite D call. This CDR3 contains 13 residues. Germline assignment: CDR1 MNHNS and CDR2 SASEGT. Trimming took off 11 bases at V and 0 bases at J, with 13 bases between the two ends. The CDR3 loop reads CAGRQLANYGYTF. The CDR3 DNA follows: TGTGCCGGCCGACAATTAGCTAACTATGGCTACACCTTC.